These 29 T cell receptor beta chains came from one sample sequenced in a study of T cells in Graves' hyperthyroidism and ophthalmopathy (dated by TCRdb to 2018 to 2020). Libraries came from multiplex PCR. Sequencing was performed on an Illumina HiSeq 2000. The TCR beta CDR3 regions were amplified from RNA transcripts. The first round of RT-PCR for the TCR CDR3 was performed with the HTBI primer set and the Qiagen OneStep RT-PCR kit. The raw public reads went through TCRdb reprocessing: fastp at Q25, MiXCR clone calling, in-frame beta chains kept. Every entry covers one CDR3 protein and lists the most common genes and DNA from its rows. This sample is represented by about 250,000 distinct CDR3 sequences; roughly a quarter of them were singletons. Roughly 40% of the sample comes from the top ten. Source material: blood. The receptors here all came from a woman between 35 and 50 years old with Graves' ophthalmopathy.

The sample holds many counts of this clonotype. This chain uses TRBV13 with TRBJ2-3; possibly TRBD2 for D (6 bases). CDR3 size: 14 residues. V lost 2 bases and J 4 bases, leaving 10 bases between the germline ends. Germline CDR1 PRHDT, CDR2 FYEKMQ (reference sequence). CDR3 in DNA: TGTGCCAGCAGCTTACGGCGGGGCCCAGATACGCAGTATTTT. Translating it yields CASSLRRGPDTQYF. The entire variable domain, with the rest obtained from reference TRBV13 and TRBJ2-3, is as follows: AAGVIQSPRHLIKEKRETATLKCYPIPRHDTVYWYQQGPGQDPQFLISFYEKMQSDKGSIPDRFSAQQFSDYHSELNMSSLELGDSALYFCASSLRRGPDTQYFGPGTRLTVL.

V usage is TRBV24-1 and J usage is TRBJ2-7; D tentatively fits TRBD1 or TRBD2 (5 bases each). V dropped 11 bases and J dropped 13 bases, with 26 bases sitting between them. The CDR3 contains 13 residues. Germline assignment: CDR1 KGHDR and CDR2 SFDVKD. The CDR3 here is CASSLGTTWPPYF. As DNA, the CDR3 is TGTGCCAGCAGCTTAGGGACGACTTGGCCTCCTTACTTC.

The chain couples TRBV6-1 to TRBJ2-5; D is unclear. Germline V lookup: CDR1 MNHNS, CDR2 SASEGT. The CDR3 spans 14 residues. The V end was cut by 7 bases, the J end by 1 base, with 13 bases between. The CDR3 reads CASTASSLQETQYF. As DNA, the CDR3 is TGTGCCAGCACTGCAAGTAGCCTCCAAGAGACCCAGTACTTC.

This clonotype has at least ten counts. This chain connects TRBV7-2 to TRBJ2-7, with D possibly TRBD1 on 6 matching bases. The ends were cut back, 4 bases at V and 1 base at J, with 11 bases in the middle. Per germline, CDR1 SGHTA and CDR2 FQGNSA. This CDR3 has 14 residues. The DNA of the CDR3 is TGTGCCAGCAGCTCGAGACAGGATTCCTACGAGCAGTACTTC. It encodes CASSSRQDSYEQYF.

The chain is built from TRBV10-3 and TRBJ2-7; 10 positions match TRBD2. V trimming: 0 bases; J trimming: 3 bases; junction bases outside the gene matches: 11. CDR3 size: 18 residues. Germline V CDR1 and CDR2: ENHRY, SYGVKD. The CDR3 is CAISESKRASGGHYEQYF. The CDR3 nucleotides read TGTGCCATCAGTGAGTCGAAAAGGGCTAGCGGGGGACACTACGAGCAGTACTTC.

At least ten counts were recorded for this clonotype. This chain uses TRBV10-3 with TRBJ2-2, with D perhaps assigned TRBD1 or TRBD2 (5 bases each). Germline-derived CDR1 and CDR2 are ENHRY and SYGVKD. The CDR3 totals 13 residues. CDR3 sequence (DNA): TGTGCTGCTGGGGGATTTAACACCGGGGAGCTGTTTTTT. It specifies CAAGGFNTGELFF.

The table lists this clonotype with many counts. The CDR3 DNA is TGTGCCAGCAGTAGGTTCAGCCTGGGAGAGACCCAGTACTTC. Amino acids: CASSRFSLGETQYF. J is TRBJ2-5 and V is TRBV6-5; unclear D gene. The CDR3 contains 14 residues. Trimming took 5 bases from V and 4 from J, leaving 14 bases between them. In germline, CDR1 is MNHEY, CDR2 SVGAGI.

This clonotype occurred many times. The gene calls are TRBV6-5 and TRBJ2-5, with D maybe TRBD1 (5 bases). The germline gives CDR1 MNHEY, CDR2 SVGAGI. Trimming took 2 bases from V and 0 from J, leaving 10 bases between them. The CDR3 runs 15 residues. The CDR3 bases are TGTGCCAGCAGTTACCCAGGGATGCACCAAGAGACCCAGTACTTC. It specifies CASSYPGMHQETQYF.

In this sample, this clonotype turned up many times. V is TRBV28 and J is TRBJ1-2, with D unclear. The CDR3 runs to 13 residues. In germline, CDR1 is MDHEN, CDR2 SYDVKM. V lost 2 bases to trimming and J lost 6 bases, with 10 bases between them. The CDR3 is CASSLTAADGYTF. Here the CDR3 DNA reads TGTGCCAGCAGTTTAACGGCAGCGGATGGCTACACCTTC.

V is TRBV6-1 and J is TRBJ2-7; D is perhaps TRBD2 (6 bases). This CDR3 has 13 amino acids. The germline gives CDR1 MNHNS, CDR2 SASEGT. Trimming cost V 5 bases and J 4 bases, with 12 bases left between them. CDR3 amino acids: CASSLAAGYEQYF. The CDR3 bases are TGTGCCAGCAGTCTTGCCGCGGGGTACGAGCAGTACTTC.

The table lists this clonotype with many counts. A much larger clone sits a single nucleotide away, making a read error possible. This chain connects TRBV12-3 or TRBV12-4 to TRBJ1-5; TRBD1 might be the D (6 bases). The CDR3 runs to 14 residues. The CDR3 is CASSPGQFNRPQHF. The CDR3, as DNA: TGTGCCAGCAGTCCAGGACAGTTCAATCGGCCCCAGCATTTT.

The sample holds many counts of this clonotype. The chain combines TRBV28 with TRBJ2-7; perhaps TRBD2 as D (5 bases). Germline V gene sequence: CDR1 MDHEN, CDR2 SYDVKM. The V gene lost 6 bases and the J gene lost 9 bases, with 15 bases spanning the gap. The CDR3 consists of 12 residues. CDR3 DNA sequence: TGTGCCAGCAGACTAAGGAGCGGATTGCAGTACTTC. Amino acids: CASRLRSGLQYF.

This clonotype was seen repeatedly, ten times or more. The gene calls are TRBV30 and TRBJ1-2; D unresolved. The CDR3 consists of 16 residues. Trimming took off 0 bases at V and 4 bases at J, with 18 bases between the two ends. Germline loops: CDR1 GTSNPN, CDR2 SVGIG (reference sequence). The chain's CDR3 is CAWSVRLRRPFYGYTF. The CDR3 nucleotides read TGTGCCTGGAGTGTACGCCTTAGGAGGCCCTTCTATGGCTACACCTTC.

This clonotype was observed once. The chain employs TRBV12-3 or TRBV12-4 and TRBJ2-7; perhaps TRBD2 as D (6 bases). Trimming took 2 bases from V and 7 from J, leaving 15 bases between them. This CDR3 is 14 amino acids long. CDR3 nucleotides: TGTGCCAGCAGTTTATTCGGGGGTACGGAAGAGCAGTACTTC. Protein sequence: CASSLFGGTEEQYF.

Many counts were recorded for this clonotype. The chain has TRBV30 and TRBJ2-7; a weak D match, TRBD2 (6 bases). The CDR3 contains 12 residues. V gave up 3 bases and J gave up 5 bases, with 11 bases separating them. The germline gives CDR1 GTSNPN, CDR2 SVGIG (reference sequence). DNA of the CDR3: TGTGCCTGGAGCGGGAGTCCCAACGAGCAGTACTTC. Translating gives CAWSGSPNEQYF.

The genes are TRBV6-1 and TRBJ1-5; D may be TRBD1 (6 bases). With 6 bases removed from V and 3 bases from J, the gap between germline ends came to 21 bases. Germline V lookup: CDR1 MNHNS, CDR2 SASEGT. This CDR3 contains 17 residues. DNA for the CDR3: TGTGCCAGCAGCCCTGAACAGGGAGGTACTCTCAATCAGCCCCAGCATTTT. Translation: CASSPEQGGTLNQPQHF.

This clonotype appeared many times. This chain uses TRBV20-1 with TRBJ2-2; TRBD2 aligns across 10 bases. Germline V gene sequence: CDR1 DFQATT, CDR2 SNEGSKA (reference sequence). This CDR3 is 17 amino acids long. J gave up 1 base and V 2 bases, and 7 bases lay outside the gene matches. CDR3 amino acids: CSARRPGTSENTGELFF. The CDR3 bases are TGCAGTGCTAGAAGGCCCGGGACTAGCGAGAACACCGGGGAGCTGTTTTTT.

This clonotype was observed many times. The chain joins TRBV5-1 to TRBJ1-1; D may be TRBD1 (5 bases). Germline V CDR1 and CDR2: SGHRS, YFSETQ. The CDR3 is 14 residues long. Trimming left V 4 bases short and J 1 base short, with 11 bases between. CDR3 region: CASSGVGANTEAFF. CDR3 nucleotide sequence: TGCGCCAGCAGCGGGGTCGGGGCGAACACTGAAGCTTTCTTT.

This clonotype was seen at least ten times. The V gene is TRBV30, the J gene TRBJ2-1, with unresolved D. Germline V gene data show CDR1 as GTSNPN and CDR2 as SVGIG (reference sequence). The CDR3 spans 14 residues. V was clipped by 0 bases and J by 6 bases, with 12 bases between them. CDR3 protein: CAWSVGRLVNEQFF. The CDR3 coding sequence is TGTGCCTGGAGTGTAGGCAGGCTAGTCAATGAGCAGTTCTTC.

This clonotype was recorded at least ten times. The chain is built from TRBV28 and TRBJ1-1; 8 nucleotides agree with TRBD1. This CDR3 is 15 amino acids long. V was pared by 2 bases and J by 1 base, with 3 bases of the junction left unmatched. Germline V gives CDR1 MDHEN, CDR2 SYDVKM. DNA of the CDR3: TGTGCCAGCAGTTTAATAGGACAGGGGAACACTGAAGCTTTCTTT. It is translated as CASSLIGQGNTEAFF.

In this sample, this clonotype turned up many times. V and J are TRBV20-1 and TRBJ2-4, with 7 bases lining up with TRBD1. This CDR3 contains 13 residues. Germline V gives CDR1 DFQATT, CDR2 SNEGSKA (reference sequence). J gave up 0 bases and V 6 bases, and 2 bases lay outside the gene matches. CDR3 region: CSAGQLAKNIQYF. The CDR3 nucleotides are TGCAGTGCGGGACAGTTAGCCAAAAACATTCAGTACTTC.

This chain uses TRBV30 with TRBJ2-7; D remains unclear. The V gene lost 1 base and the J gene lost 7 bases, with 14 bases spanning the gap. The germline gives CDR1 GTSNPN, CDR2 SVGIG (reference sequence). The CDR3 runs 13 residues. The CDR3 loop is CAWSENLKREQYF. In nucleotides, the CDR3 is TGTGCCTGGAGTGAAAACTTAAAAAGGGAGCAGTACTTC.

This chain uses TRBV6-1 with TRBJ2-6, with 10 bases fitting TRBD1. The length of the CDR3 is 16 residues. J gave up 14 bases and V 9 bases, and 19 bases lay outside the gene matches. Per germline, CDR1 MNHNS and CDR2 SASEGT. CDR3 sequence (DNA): TGTGCCAGACATAAGGGGACCGGGACAGGGGAGCACCTCCTGACTTTC. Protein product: CARHKGTGTGEHLLTF.

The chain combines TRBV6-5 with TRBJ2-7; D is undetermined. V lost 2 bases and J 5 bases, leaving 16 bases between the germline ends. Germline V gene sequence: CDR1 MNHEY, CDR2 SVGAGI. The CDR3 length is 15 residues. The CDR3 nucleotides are TGTGCCAGCAGTTACGGCAGCCTCAGAGGCGACGAGCAGTACTTC. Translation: CASSYGSLRGDEQYF.

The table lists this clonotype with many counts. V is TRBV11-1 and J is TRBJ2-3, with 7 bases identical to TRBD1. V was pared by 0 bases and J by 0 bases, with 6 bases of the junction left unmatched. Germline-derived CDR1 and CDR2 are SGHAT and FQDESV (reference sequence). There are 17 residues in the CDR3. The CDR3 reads CASSLARQGVSTDTQYF. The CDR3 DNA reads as TGTGCCAGCAGCTTAGCGAGGCAGGGGGTAAGCACAGATACGCAGTATTTT.

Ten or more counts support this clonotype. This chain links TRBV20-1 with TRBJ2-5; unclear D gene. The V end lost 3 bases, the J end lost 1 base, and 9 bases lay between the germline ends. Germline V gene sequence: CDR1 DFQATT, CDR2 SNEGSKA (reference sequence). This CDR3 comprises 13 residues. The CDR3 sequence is CSARWARQETQYF. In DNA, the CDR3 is TGCAGTGCTAGGTGGGCACGCCAAGAGACCCAGTACTTC.

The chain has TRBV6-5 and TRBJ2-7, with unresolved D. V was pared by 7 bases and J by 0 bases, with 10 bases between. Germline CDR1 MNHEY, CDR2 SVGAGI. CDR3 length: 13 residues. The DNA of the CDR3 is TGTGCCAGCAATTCCCGGAGCTCCTACGAGCAGTACTTC. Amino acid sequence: CASNSRSSYEQYF.

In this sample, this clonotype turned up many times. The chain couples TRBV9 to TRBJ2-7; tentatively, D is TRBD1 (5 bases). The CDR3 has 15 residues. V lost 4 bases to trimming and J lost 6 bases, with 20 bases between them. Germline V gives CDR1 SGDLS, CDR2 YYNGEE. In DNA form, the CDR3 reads TGTGCCAGCAGCTCAGTGACAGACTTTTTAGGCGAGCAGTACTTC. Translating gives CASSSVTDFLGEQYF.

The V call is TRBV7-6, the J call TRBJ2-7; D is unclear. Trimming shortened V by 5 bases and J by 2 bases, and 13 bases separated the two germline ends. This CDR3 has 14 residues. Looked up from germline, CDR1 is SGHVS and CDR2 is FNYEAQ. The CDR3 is CASSPGPNPYEQYF. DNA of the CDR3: TGTGCCAGCAGCCCGGGCCCGAACCCCTACGAGCAGTACTTC.